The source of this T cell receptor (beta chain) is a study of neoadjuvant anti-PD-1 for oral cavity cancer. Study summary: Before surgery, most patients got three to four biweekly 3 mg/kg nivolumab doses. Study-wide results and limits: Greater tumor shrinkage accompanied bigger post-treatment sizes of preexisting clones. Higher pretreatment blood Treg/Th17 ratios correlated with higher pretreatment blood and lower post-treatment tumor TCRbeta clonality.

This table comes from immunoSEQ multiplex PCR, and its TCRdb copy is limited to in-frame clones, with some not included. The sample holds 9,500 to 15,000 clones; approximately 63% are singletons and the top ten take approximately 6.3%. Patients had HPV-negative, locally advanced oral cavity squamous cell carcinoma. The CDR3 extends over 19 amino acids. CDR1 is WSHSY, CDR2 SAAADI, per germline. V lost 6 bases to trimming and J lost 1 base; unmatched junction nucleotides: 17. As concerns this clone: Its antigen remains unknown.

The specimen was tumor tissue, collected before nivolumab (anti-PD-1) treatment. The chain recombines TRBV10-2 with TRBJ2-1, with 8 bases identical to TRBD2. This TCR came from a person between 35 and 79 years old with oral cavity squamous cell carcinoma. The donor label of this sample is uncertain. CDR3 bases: TGCGCCAGCAGCCCTGGAGGGCGGGGGGCTCAAGGGTCCTACAATGAGCAGTTCTTC. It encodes CASSPGGRGAQGSYNEQFF.